This T cell receptor beta chain stems from a study of blood T cell repertoires in COVID-19. Study information: Cohort 3 donors were reported recovered after two negative PCRs, clearance, or symptom resolution. The samples span acute and convalescent COVID-19 from the United States, Italy and Spain.

Authors' processing steps: Amplification with reference gene primers provided the estimates of nucleated cell counts. Assay: immunoSEQ multiplex PCR; the TCRdb copy retains only in-frame clones and omits some. V and J calls and clone size are copied from that table; D and trimming were computed from the DNA. The data show about 230,000 clones, with about 86% seen just once and 3% to 3.5% held by the top ten. This CDR3 is built from 14 residues. CDR1 is MDHEN, CDR2 SYDVKM, per germline. Trimming cost V 5 bases and J 6 bases, with 14 bases left between them. Membership in each cohort depended on participant-reported clinical history.

Sample: PBMCs or T cells enriched from blood (not recorded which). The receptor was isolated from a woman in her 50s in a cohort exposed to, infected with or recovered from COVID-19 (not recorded which). The chain links TRBV28 to TRBJ1-3; weak D call: TRBD1 (6 bases). The CDR3 region is CASSPLGGQNTIYF. The CDR3 region has the DNA TGTGCCAGCAGTCCCCTTGGGGGCCAAAACACCATATATTTT.